This is a list of T cell receptor beta chains from one sample in a study of T cell changes during pregnancy in multiple sclerosis. Assay used: immunoSEQ multiplex PCR; TCRdb lists only in-frame clones, some missing. The data show some 80,000 clones, about 90% seen once. Sequencing was performed on peripheral blood, taken before pregnancy. Every receptor here comes from a female donor with multiple sclerosis, enrolled in a pregnancy study. Each CDR3 is given with its conserved first and last residue. Each record gives: J gene, D gene, V gene, clone size, CDR3 protein, CDR3 DNA. The D gene is left open where the match is weak. Not all rows give a size; the values are once, few, many and, for expanded clones, a class.

J: TRBJ1-1
D: -
V: TRBV30
size: -
CDR3: CAWSVTGWAEAFF
DNA: TGTGCCTGGAGTGTAACAGGGTGGGCCGAAGCTTTCTTT

J: TRBJ2-2
D: TRBD2
V: TRBV4-1
size: -
CDR3: CASSQDPELAGGAGELFF
DNA: TGCGCCAGCAGCCAAGATCCCGAGCTCGCGGGAGGGGCCGGGGAGCTGTTTTTT

J: TRBJ2-7
D: -
V: TRBV19
size: -
CDR3: CASSIEGAMNEQYF
DNA: TGTGCCAGTAGTATCGAGGGAGCTATGAACGAGCAGTACTTC

J: TRBJ1-2
D: -
V: TRBV2
size: -
CDR3: CASNGYGYTF
DNA: TGTGCCAGCAACGGTTATGGCTACACCTTC

J: TRBJ1-5
D: TRBD1
V: TRBV28
size: -
CDR3: CASIEGGTGDTNQPQHF
DNA: TGTGCCAGCATTGAGGGGGGGACAGGGGATACCAATCAGCCCCAGCATTTT

J: TRBJ2-7
D: TRBD1
V: TRBV2
size: -
CDR3: CASSLDRVSSYEQYF
DNA: TGTGCCAGCAGTCTTGACAGGGTAAGCTCCTACGAGCAGTACTTC

J: TRBJ1-5
D: -
V: TRBV30
size: -
CDR3: CAWRTPDSNQPQHF
DNA: TGTGCCTGGAGGACTCCGGATAGCAATCAGCCCCAGCATTTT

J: TRBJ2-4
D: TRBD1
V: TRBV25-1
size: -
CDR3: CASTMTGGSGKNIQYF
DNA: TGTGCCAGCACTATGACAGGGGGCTCAGGCAAAAACATTCAGTACTTC

J: TRBJ2-1
D: TRBD1
V: TRBV7-9
size: -
CDR3: CASSLVGQTFDEQFF
DNA: TGTGCCAGCAGCTTAGTGGGACAGACCTTCGATGAGCAGTTCTTC

J: TRBJ2-2
D: -
V: TRBV15
size: -
CDR3: CATGDTPGELFF
DNA: TGTGCCACCGGGGACACCCCCGGGGAGCTGTTTTTT

J: TRBJ2-7
D: TRBD2
V: TRBV2
size: once
CDR3: CASTEYKREASYEQYF
DNA: TGTGCCAGCACCGAATATAAGCGGGAGGCCTCCTACGAGCAGTACTTC

J: TRBJ2-4
D: -
V: TRBV19
size: -
CDR3: CASGSTLLAKNIQYF
DNA: TGTGCCAGTGGATCGACTCTTCTAGCCAAAAACATTCAGTACTTC

J: TRBJ1-2
D: TRBD1
V: TRBV28
size: -
CDR3: CASSQNRGGWKGYTF
DNA: TGTGCCAGCAGCCAGAACAGGGGAGGCTGGAAGGGCTACACCTTC

J: TRBJ1-3
D: -
V: TRBV4-1
size: -
CDR3: CASSSETGQGPGNTIYF
DNA: TGCGCCAGCAGCTCCGAAACGGGGCAGGGGCCTGGAAACACCATATATTTT

J: TRBJ2-7
D: TRBD2
V: TRBV20-1
size: -
CDR3: CSASNGGEQYF
DNA: TGCAGTGCTAGCAACGGGGGGGAGCAGTACTTC

J: TRBJ2-5
D: -
V: TRBV4-2
size: once
CDR3: CASSLSAGSLGETQYF
DNA: TGTGCCAGCAGCCTAAGTGCCGGGTCCTTGGGAGAGACCCAGTACTTC

J: TRBJ2-2
D: TRBD2
V: TRBV28
size: once
CDR3: CASSSAGVGTGELFF
DNA: TGTGCCAGCAGTTCTGCGGGAGTAGGAACCGGGGAGCTGTTTTTT

J: TRBJ1-5
D: -
V: TRBV19
size: -
CDR3: CASSIDGGRPQHF
DNA: TGTGCCAGTAGTATAGACGGAGGACGGCCCCAGCATTTT

J: TRBJ2-7
D: TRBD2
V: TRBV4-3
size: -
CDR3: CASSQDLTGGAQYEQYF
DNA: TGCGCCAGCAGCCAAGATCTGACGGGAGGGGCTCAGTACGAGCAGTACTTC

J: TRBJ2-7
D: TRBD2
V: TRBV4-2
size: -
CDR3: CASSPGGLAGFSYEQYF
DNA: TGTGCCAGCAGCCCTGGGGGACTAGCGGGGTTCTCCTACGAGCAGTACTTC

J: TRBJ2-1
D: TRBD2
V: TRBV4-2
size: -
CDR3: CASSQASRELLVNEQFF
DNA: TGTGCCAGCAGCCAAGCGTCGCGGGAGTTGTTGGTTAATGAGCAGTTCTTC

J: TRBJ1-5
D: TRBD1
V: TRBV10-3
size: -
CDR3: CAIRGQGSNQPQHF
DNA: TGTGCCATCCGTGGACAGGGAAGCAATCAGCCCCAGCATTTT

J: TRBJ2-1
D: TRBD2
V: TRBV6-5
size: -
CDR3: CASSYLAGGGDEQFF
DNA: TGTGCCAGCAGTTACCTAGCGGGAGGGGGGGATGAGCAGTTCTTC

J: TRBJ1-5
D: -
V: TRBV28
size: once
CDR3: CASSLSGGQPQHF
DNA: TGTGCCAGCAGTTTATCGGGGGGGCAGCCCCAGCATTTT

J: TRBJ2-2
D: TRBD1
V: TRBV6-1
size: -
CDR3: CASSEIGQGAGELFF
DNA: TGTGCCAGCAGTGAAATCGGACAGGGGGCCGGGGAGCTGTTTTTT

J: TRBJ2-7
D: TRBD1
V: TRBV9
size: -
CDR3: CASSRRGQDPLEAEQYF
DNA: TGTGCCAGCAGCAGAAGGGGACAGGACCCCCTCGAAGCGGAGCAGTACTTC

J: TRBJ2-2
D: -
V: TRBV28
size: -
CDR3: CASSIQGRLARELFF
DNA: TGTGCCAGCAGTATCCAGGGGCGTCTTGCCCGGGAGCTGTTTTTT

J: TRBJ2-7
D: TRBD1
V: TRBV7-9
size: -
CDR3: CASSLVLGQVGEQYF
DNA: TGTGCCAGCAGCTTAGTCTTGGGACAGGTGGGCGAGCAGTACTTC

J: TRBJ2-7
D: TRBD2
V: TRBV28
size: once
CDR3: CASSSGTSLKSGEQYF
DNA: TGTGCCAGCAGCTCCGGGACTAGCCTAAAGAGTGGTGAGCAGTACTTC

J: TRBJ2-7
D: TRBD2
V: TRBV5-5
size: -
CDR3: CASSPGLAGGPHEQYF
DNA: TGTGCCAGCAGCCCGGGACTAGCGGGAGGGCCCCACGAGCAGTACTTC

J: TRBJ1-1
D: -
V: TRBV28
size: once
CDR3: CASSLRNTEAFF
DNA: TGTGCCAGCAGTCTCAGGAACACTGAAGCTTTCTTT

J: TRBJ2-7
D: -
V: TRBV29-1
size: -
CDR3: CSGLEMGEQYF
DNA: TGCAGCGGTCTAGAGATGGGCGAGCAGTACTTC

J: TRBJ2-1
D: TRBD2
V: TRBV23-1
size: -
CDR3: CASSPGGGFEDEQFF
DNA: TGCGCCAGCAGTCCCGGGGGGGGATTCGAGGATGAGCAGTTCTTC

J: TRBJ2-7
D: TRBD2
V: TRBV30
size: once
CDR3: CAWSPQREFEQYF
DNA: TGTGCCTGGAGTCCCCAGCGGGAGTTCGAGCAGTACTTC

J: TRBJ1-5
D: -
V: TRBV19
size: once
CDR3: CASHHREGPQHF
DNA: TGTGCCAGCCACCATCGGGAGGGGCCCCAGCATTTT